This T cell receptor beta chain was captured by sequencing in a study of OX40 agonist ivuxolimab in advanced cancers. With regard to the full study: Ivuxolimab, which targeted the costimulatory receptor OX40 (CD134), was an agonistic, fully human IgG2 monoclonal antibody. Intravenous ivuxolimab was administered to patients every 2 weeks at six dose levels: 0.01, 0.1, 0.3, 1.5, 3 and 10 mg/kg. Among the roughly 50 dose-escalation patients, around 19 had hepatocellular carcinoma, roughly 15 melanoma, 9 renal cell carcinoma and 9 head and neck cancer. In the dose-escalation cohort, more than 75% of patients were male, and the mean age was approximately 60 years, with a range of about 23 to 90. Patients were allowed to have had prior anti-PD-1, anti-PD-L1 or anti-CTLA-4 therapy, and approximately 39% of the dose-escalation patients had been treated with checkpoint inhibitors. Partial responses occurred in three dose-escalation patients: two with cutaneous melanoma and one with hepatocellular carcinoma. The point of sequencing TCRbeta in the periphery was to test whether ivuxolimab changed TCR sequence diversity and drove clonal T-cell expansion. The monotherapy dose-escalation portion (N ≈ 50 patients) of the phase I ivuxolimab trial is reported in the paper. What the work shows at the level of the full study, not this receptor alone: At doses of 0.1 to 3.0 mg/kg, clonal expansion of both CD4+ and CD8+ blood T cells was observed from baseline to week 6. Low levels of normalized T-cell clonal expansion were also seen in some patients who did not respond. After ivuxolimab, expanded clones were on average more numerous among CD8+ T cells than among CD4+ T cells. The antigen specificity of the clonally expanded peripheral T cells was not determined. In the 0.1-3.0 mg/kg groups, partial responders were among the patients with the lowest normalized peripheral clonal expansion, particularly in CD8+ T cells.

From cysteine to phenylalanine, the CDR3 is 17 amino acids long. This entry keeps only the CDR3 DNA: 51 bases, framed from base 1. V sheds 3 bases and J sheds 3 bases, leaving 18 bases between their ends. CDR1 is given as SGHNT and CDR2 as YYREEE, both from the germline V gene (reference sequence). For sequencing of the TCRbeta CDR3 region, genomic DNA was extracted from the sorted cells. The immunoSEQ Assay was used for sequencing of TCRbeta CDR3 regions. This immuneACCESS table, as held by TCRdb, lists in-frame sequences with V and J called but not all clones. Of the missing ones, under half trace to an unresolved V gene in checked studies; the others have no known cause. This sample comprises 30,000 to 35,000 clones, about four fifths of them detected only once. About 1.3% of the sample is held by the ten biggest clonotypes. To note about this clone: Its antigen specificity is not known. No qualities accompany the bases; no much larger clone lies one base away.

The trial excluded patients who had a history of autoimmune disease or were on systemic immunosuppression. In every dose cohort, peripheral blood was drawn for TCR sequencing at baseline, cycle 4 day 1, and cycle 7 day 1. The samples were taken from a phase I, first-in-human, multicenter, open-label dose-escalation trial of ivuxolimab. Adults with locally advanced or metastatic melanoma, renal cell carcinoma, hepatocellular carcinoma or head and neck squamous cell carcinoma were enrolled in the trial. Before TCR sequencing, CD4+ T cells and CD8+ T cells from peripheral blood were sorted into separate populations.

The chain joins TRBV5-4 to TRBJ1-4; TRBD1 is perhaps the D gene, given 5 matching bases. The source is an adult with an advanced solid tumor such as melanoma, head and neck, liver or kidney cancer. Here the sequenced sample was CD4+ or CD8+ T cells sorted from blood, taken in a trial of the OX40 agonist ivuxolimab. For the CDR3, the sequence is CASSWTFGRGPNEKLFF. The nucleotide sequence is TGTGCCAGCAGCTGGACGTTTGGGAGGGGACCTAATGAAAAACTGTTTTTT.